Below, 21 T cell receptor beta chains from the same sample are listed, as sequenced in a study of tumor-infiltrating lymphocytes in primary liver carcinoma. Unsorted whole blood supplied the RNA, and germline DNA was extracted too. Using a constant-region primer together with ProtoScript II reverse transcriptase, TCR beta cDNA was made from 500 ng of total RNA. Slightly modified ARM-PCR served as the procedure for the TCR beta libraries. These libraries came from three rounds of nested multiplex PCR. The first two PCR rounds used TRBV1-TRBV30 primers with a Cbeta primer, roughly 10 cycles each. TCRdb passed the multiplex PCR reads through MiXCR, listing each CDR3 protein once. This table has 310,000 or so distinct CDR3 sequences, 65% appearing once. Sequencing was carried out using peripheral blood. The receptors stem from a man aged 35-49 years with primary liver carcinoma and hepatitis B virus infection.

This clonotype was detected only a few times. The V call is TRBV6-1, the J call TRBJ1-5; no reliable D call. Germline V lookup: CDR1 MNHNS, CDR2 SASEGT. Trimming stripped 6 bases from V and 5 bases from J, with 17 bases between. The CDR3 length is 15 residues. The CDR3 protein is CASSLASGGDQPQHF. The DNA for the CDR3 is TGTGCCAGCAGCCTGGCCTCCGGAGGCGATCAGCCCCAGCATTTT.

Notes on this clonotype: A much larger clonotype is one base distant, so this may be a read error. The chain is built from TRBV6-5 and TRBJ2-1; D is perhaps TRBD2 (7 bases). Germline values: CDR1 MNHEY, CDR2 SVGAGI. The CDR3 has 14 amino acids. This CDR3 reads CASVGGAPYNELFF. CDR3 DNA: TGTGCCAGCGTAGGGGGGGCTCCCTACAATGAGCTGTTCTTC.

This chain joins TRBV6-1 and TRBJ1-2, with D unclear. The V gene's germline CDR1 is MNHNS and CDR2 SASEGT. Trimming pared 3 bases from V and 3 bases from J, leaving 11 bases between. The CDR3 covers 14 residues. In DNA form, the CDR3 reads TGTGCCAGCAGTGAGGCGTTCCTTGACTATGGCTACACCTTC. Translating it yields CASSEAFLDYGYTF.

About this clonotype: Compared with germline, one end of the junction differs, possibly owing to a read error. This chain joins TRBV10-3 and TRBJ1-1; tentative D call: TRBD1 (6 bases). The CDR3 loop spans 15 amino acids. Germline V gives CDR1 ENHRY, CDR2 SYGVKD. This chain's CDR3 is CAISEGGSKNTETFF. For the CDR3, the DNA is TGTGCCATCAGTGAGGGGGGCAGCAAGAACACTGAAACTTTCTTT.

A note on this clonotype: At one end, the junction sequence differs from germline, possibly due to a read error. The J gene is TRBJ2-2, the V gene TRBV11-2; D remains unclear. The CDR3 loop spans 14 amino acids. Germline V CDR1 and CDR2: SGHAT, FQNNGV. The CDR3 sequence is CASNLVKNTGELFF. DNA of the CDR3: TGTGCCAGCAACTTAGTCAAGAATACCGGGGAGCTGTTTTTT.

The chain is built from TRBV6-1 and TRBJ2-3; D remains unclear. V lost 7 bases, J lost 7 bases, and 18 bases lay in between. The V gene's germline CDR1 is MNHNS and CDR2 SASEGT. This CDR3 region has 14 residues. CDR3 nucleotide sequence: TGTGCCAGCAACGGTGGGCGACAAGGAAATACGCAGTATTTT. Protein sequence: CASNGGRQGNTQYF.

Remarks on this clonotype: The junction departs from germline at one end; a sequencing error may be responsible. The chain employs TRBV6-6 and TRBJ1-1; D is perhaps TRBD1 (5 bases). Germline lookup yields CDR1 MNHNY and CDR2 SVGAGI (reference sequence). The CDR3 has 16 amino acids. This chain's CDR3 is CANSYGQGDSDTEAFF. CDR3 DNA sequence: TGTGCCAACAGTTATGGCCAGGGTGATTCGGACACTGAAGCTTTCTTT.

Regarding this clonotype: A much more abundant neighbour one base away suggests this may be a read error. The chain recombines TRBV6-5 with TRBJ1-5, with 7 bases fitting TRBD1. The CDR3 totals 15 residues. Looked up from germline, CDR1 is MNHEY and CDR2 is SVGAGI. The CDR3 region is CVSSPFGQAYQPQHF. The CDR3, as DNA: TGTGTCAGCAGTCCCTTCGGACAGGCATATCAGCCCCAGCATTTT.

Regarding this clonotype: It may be a read error: a sequence one base away is much more abundant. CDR3 sequence: CSPEGPESYEQYF. The DNA of the CDR3 is TGCAGCCCAGAGGGGCCAGAGTCCTACGAGCAGTACTTC. The chain recombines TRBV29-1 with TRBJ2-7, with D possibly being TRBD1 or TRBD2 (5 bases each). The CDR3 is 13 amino acids. Looked up from germline, CDR1 is SQVTM and CDR2 is ANQGSEA. V was clipped by 8 bases and J by 1 base, with 15 bases between them.

This rearrangement joins TRBV11-2 to TRBJ2-7; 12 nucleotides match TRBD2. V shed 2 bases, J shed 7 bases, and the junction held 15 bases outside the gene matches. Germline CDR1 is SGHAT and CDR2 is FQNNGV. There are 18 residues in the CDR3. The CDR3: CASSLFPGASGREREQYF. CDR3 in DNA: TGTGCCAGCAGCTTATTCCCCGGGGCTAGCGGGAGGGAACGTGAGCAGTACTTC.

This clonotype showed up many times. This sequence joins TRBV6-6 and TRBJ2-1, with a weak D call TRBD1 (7 bases). The CDR3 covers 16 residues. Germline assignment: CDR1 MNHNY and CDR2 SVGAGI (reference sequence). V lost 7 bases, J lost 0 bases, and 16 bases lay in between. The DNA for the CDR3 is TGTGCCAGCAACCTACAGGGGACTTCCTCCTACAATGAGCAGTTCTTC. Amino acids: CASNLQGTSSYNEQFF.

A remark on this clonotype: One end of the junction varies from germline; a read error may be responsible. This rearrangement joins TRBV11-2 to TRBJ2-1; D not resolved. This CDR3 is built from 16 residues. Per germline, CDR1 SGHAT and CDR2 FQNNGV. The CDR3 protein is CASSLKAWGFWNEQFF. As DNA, the CDR3 is TGTGCCAGCAGCTTAAAGGCATGGGGATTCTGGAATGAACAGTTCTTC. The whole variable domain, remainder taken from reference TRBV11-2 and TRBJ2-1, is EAGVAQSPRYKIIEKRQSVAFWCNPISGHATLYWYQQILGQGPKLLIQFQNNGVVDDSQLPKDRFSAERLKGVDSTLKIQPAKLEDSAVYLCASSLKAWGFWNEQFFGPGTRLTVL.

The table lists this clonotype with a few counts. The junction and the germline gene differ at one end; a read error may be behind it. This sequence joins TRBV6-5 and TRBJ2-7; unclear D gene. Germline lookup yields CDR1 MNHEY and CDR2 SVGAGI. The CDR3 has 13 amino acids. In DNA form, the CDR3 reads TGTGCCAGCAGCCTTCCCGGCGGCCACGAGCGGTACTTC. Its translation: CASSLPGGHERYF.

The chain carries TRBV4-1 and TRBJ2-2; D is possibly TRBD2 (5 bases). Per the germline V gene, CDR1 is MGHRA and CDR2 is YSYEKL. The CDR3 is made up of 16 amino acids. Trimming took 3 bases from V and 7 from J, leaving 18 bases between them. In DNA, the CDR3 is TGCGCCAGCAGCCAGGACTCCGGGAAGGCCAACGGGGAGCTGTTTTTT. Translating it yields CASSQDSGKANGELFF.

V usage is TRBV18 and J usage is TRBJ2-7; no clear D. Looked up from germline, CDR1 is KGHSH and CDR2 is LQKENI. Between the trimmed V and J ends, which lost 2 bases and 0 bases, there was a span of 11 bases. The CDR3 loop spans 15 amino acids. CDR3 coding DNA: TGTGCCAGCTCACCAGGGCAATTGAGCTCCTACGAGCAGTACTTC. Protein sequence: CASSPGQLSSYEQYF.

Worth noting for this clonotype: One junction end does not reproduce the germline sequence, and a read error may be involved. This rearrangement joins TRBV11-2 to TRBJ1-2; the D gene is possibly TRBD1 (5 bases). The CDR3 is 15 residues long. Looked up from germline, CDR1 is SGHAT and CDR2 is FQNNGV. The CDR3 loop reads CASTSTGEASYDYTF. The CDR3 nucleotides read TGTGCCAGCACCTCTACGGGGGAGGCTAGCTATGACTACACCTTC.

V and J are TRBV30 and TRBJ2-1; 9 bases line up with TRBD1. J was trimmed by 8 bases and V by 4 bases; bases with no gene match: 3. The CDR3 extends over 12 amino acids. Germline V gene lookup returns CDR1 GTSNPN and CDR2 SVGIG (reference sequence). For the CDR3, the DNA is TGTGCCTGGAAAACAGGGGGCCATGAGCAGTTCTTC. Translation: CAWKTGGHEQFF.

On this clonotype itself: The germline gene is not matched at one end of the junction; a read error may be the cause. The chain carries TRBV11-3 and TRBJ1-4; 8 bases are a match to TRBD1. CDR3 length: 14 residues. Per germline, CDR1 SGHNT and CDR2 YENEEA. Here the CDR3 DNA reads TGTGCCAGCGGCTTCGGACAGGGAAAACTTGTCCCCCCTTTT. It yields the protein CASGFGQGKLVPPF.

The rearrangement joins TRBV29-1 to TRBJ2-5; TRBD1 agrees at 8 bases. This CDR3 has 18 amino acids. Per the germline V gene, CDR1 is SQVTM and CDR2 is ANQGSEA. The V gene end was trimmed by 4 bases and the J gene end by 5 bases; junction bases not matched to a gene: 21. Here the CDR3 DNA reads TGCAGCGTTGGTATTCCGGGGCAGGGGGCCCGAGTGGGTGAGACCCAGTACTTC. It is translated as CSVGIPGQGARVGETQYF.

Ten or more counts support this clonotype. The rearrangement joins TRBV6-6 to TRBJ2-7, with a weak D call TRBD2 (7 bases). The germline V gene encodes CDR1 MNHNY and CDR2 SVGAGI (reference sequence). CDR3 length: 15 residues. The germline V and J ends were trimmed by 0 bases and 0 bases, with 9 bases remaining between them. The CDR3: CASSYSGGASYEQYF. CDR3 nucleotide sequence: TGTGCCAGCAGTTACTCGGGGGGGGCCTCCTACGAGCAGTACTTC.

In the case of this clonotype: A much larger clone differs from this one at a single base, so this may be a read error. The gene calls are TRBV10-3 and TRBJ2-1, with 8 bases that match TRBD2. This CDR3 region has 14 residues. The germline CDR1 and CDR2 sequences are ENHRY and SYGVKD. Losses at the gene ends were 7 bases for V and 12 bases for J; bases not matched to a gene: 14. The CDR3 is CAIMRGVEGGGQFF. CDR3 DNA sequence: TGTGCCATCATGCGGGGGGTTGAGGGTGGTGGGCAGTTCTTC.